This passage covers 3 T cell receptor beta chains from one sample sequenced in a study of regulatory T cells in long-lasting Graves disease. The time point: persistent/refractory GD, antithyroid drugs over 5 years with positive TRAb. Isolated PBMC RNA provided the starting material for the TCR library. Libraries of TCR beta came from iRepertoire HTBI primers plus Arm-PCR of CDR3 regions. TCRdb re-derived calls from the multiplex PCR reads in MiXCR, one entry per CDR3 protein. The sample consists of 430,000 or so distinct CDR3 sequences, roughly 23% of them appearing once. This specimen consisted of peripheral blood mononuclear cells (PBMCs), obtained when the disease was refractory, from a patient treated with antithyroid drugs. These receptors came from a female donor with Graves disease.

Of note for this clonotype: This may come from a read error, since a much larger clone is one base off. The V call is TRBV2, the J call TRBJ2-5; D perhaps matches TRBD1 (5 bases). Germline CDR1 is SNHLY and CDR2 is FYNNEI. V was pared by 4 bases and J by 2 bases, with 11 bases between. This CDR3 comprises 14 residues. In nucleotides, the CDR3 is TGTGCCAGCAGTGGGGAATACAGGCAAGAGACCCAGTACTTC. It encodes CASSGEYRQETQYF.

This clonotype was picked up a small number of times. The V call is TRBV6-1, the J call TRBJ1-1; a weak D match, TRBD1 (5 bases). The CDR3 extends over 14 amino acids. The germline gives CDR1 MNHNS, CDR2 SASEGT. V was pared by 4 bases and J by 3 bases, with 12 bases between. The CDR3 region is CASSGSEGYTEAFF. The CDR3 coding sequence is TGTGCCAGCAGTGGATCGGAGGGGTACACTGAAGCTTTCTTT.

In this sample, this clonotype turned up a few times. V is TRBV7-9 and J is TRBJ2-2, with D perhaps matching TRBD2 (5 bases). This CDR3 comprises 16 residues. Trimming took off 1 base at V and 4 bases at J, with 13 bases between the two ends. CDR1 is SEHNR, CDR2 FQNEAQ, per germline (reference sequence). In nucleotides, the CDR3 is TGTGCCAGCAGCTTAGAACTAGGACTGTCCACCGGGGAGCTGTTTTTT. Protein: CASSLELGLSTGELFF.